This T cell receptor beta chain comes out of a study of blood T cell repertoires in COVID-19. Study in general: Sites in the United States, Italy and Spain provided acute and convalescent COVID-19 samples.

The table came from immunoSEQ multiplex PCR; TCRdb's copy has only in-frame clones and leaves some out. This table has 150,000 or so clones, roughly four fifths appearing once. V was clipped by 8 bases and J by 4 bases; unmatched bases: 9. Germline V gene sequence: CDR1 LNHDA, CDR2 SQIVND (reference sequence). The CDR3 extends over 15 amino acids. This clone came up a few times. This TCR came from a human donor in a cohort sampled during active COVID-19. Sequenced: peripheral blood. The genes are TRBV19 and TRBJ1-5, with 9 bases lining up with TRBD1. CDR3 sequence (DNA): TGTGCCAGTTCCCTTTACGGACAGGGGAATCAGCCCCAGCATTTT. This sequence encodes CASSLYGQGNQPQHF.